This T cell receptor (beta chain) was observed in a study of T-cell reconstitution after alpha-beta-depleted transplantation in children. Germline V gives CDR1 LGHNA, CDR2 YNFKEQ. J lost 2 bases, V lost 2 bases, and 5 bases had no gene match. This CDR3 has 16 amino acids. Unique molecular identifiers featured in how the TCRbeta library was prepared. One entry per CDR3 protein results from TCRdb running MiXCR on the PCR reads. The table has over 400,000 distinct CDR3 sequences, under 15% seen once; the top ten hold around 5.6%. Material: PBMCs from the stem cell graft donor, obtained from the stem cell graft. V is TRBV4-2 and J is TRBJ2-3; 9 bases line up with TRBD2. This TCR was recovered from a human donor who donated a stem cell graft to a child with combined immunodeficiency. This CDR3 reads CASSQSLAGLTDTQYF. In nucleotides, the CDR3 is TGTGCCAGCAGCCAAAGTCTAGCGGGGCTCACAGATACGCAGTATTTT.